The TCR beta chain under discussion was sequenced for a study of T cells in Graves' hyperthyroidism and ophthalmopathy. The CDR3 consists of 15 residues. Trimming removed 2 bases from V and 4 bases from J, with 12 bases in between. Germline lookup yields CDR1 KGHDR and CDR2 SFDVKD. RNA transcripts yielded amplified TCR beta CDR3 regions. TCR CDR3 regions were first amplified by RT-PCR with HTBI primers. Via MiXCR, TCRdb re-called the multiplex PCR reads, giving one row per CDR3 protein. The sample holds about 540,000 distinct CDR3 sequences, more than 45% seen once. On this clonotype: Its target is not known.

Whole-study results and caveats: Most clonotypes expanded in the thyroid (above 0.001) were also present in blood. In simple terms, a model built on 13 V-J features told ophthalmopathy apart from stable hyperthyroidism.

Hyperthyroidism had been newly diagnosed in patients aged 18 to 65, and its duration was under 2 months. Not enrolled were patients with uncontrolled infection, other autoimmune disease, pregnancy or lactation. This TCR was sampled from a woman between 18 and 29 years old with Graves' hyperthyroidism. The V and J genes are TRBV24-1 and TRBJ2-3, with a tentative D call TRBD1 (5 bases). The specimen sequenced was peripheral blood or thyroid tissue (not recorded which). As DNA, the CDR3 is TGTGCCACCAGTGATTCCCTGACAGTCCCAGATACGCAGTATTTT. Its translation is CATSDSLTVPDTQYF.